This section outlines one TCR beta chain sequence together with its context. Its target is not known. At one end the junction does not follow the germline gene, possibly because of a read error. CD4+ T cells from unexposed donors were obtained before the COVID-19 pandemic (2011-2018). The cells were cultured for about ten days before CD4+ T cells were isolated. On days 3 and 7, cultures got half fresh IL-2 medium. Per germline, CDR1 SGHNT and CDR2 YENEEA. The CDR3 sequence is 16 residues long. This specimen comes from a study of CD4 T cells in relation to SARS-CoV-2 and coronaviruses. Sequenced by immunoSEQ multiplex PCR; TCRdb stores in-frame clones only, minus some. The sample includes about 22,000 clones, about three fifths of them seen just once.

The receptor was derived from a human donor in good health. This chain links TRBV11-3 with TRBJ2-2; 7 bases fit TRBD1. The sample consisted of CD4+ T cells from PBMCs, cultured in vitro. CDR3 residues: CASSLEATGSTRELFF. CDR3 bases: TGTGCCAGCAGCTTAGAGGCGACAGGGTCCACCCGGGAGCTGTTTTTT.